A selection of T cell receptor beta chains follows, all from one sample in a study of glioma-infiltrating T cells. TCRdb ran MiXCR on the multiplex PCR reads and lists one entry per CDR3 protein. The data show approximately 100,000 distinct CDR3 sequences, 25% to 30% seen once. Sequenced material: glioma tissue, nonneoplastic brain tissue, or PBMCs (not recorded which). The receptors come from a human donor with low-grade glioma or glioblastoma, undergoing nonglioma brain surgery, or in good health (not recorded which). Each CDR3 is given with its conserved first and last residue. D genes are given only for firm matches. Rows may omit the clone size; those that give it use once, few, many or a size class.

TRBJ1-2	many	TRBD1	TRBV27	CASSLRGQGYGYTF	TGTGCCAGCAGTTTAAGGGGACAGGGGTATGGCTACACCTTC
TRBJ1-2	many	TRBD1	TRBV29-1	CSVRTGGGYTF	TGCAGCGTTCGTACAGGGGGGGGCTACACCTTC
TRBJ1-2	many	.	TRBV29-1	CSVEFVGRGDYGYTF	TGCAGCGTTGAATTCGTTGGCAGGGGCGACTATGGCTACACCTTC
TRBJ1-1	many	TRBD1	TRBV20-1	CSADRGLTEAFF	TGCAGTGCGGACAGGGGGCTAACTGAAGCTTTCTTT
TRBJ1-1	many	.	TRBV2	CASSERQTGTEAFF	TGTGCCAGCAGTGAAAGGCAGACCGGCACTGAAGCTTTCTTT
TRBJ2-1	many	TRBD2	TRBV5-1	CASSLELAEYNEQFF	TGCGCCAGCAGCTTGGAACTAGCGGAGTACAATGAGCAGTTCTTC
TRBJ2-7	many	.	TRBV6-1	CASSTTSGGAYEQYF	TGTGCCAGCAGTACGACTAGTGGAGGGGCCTACGAGCAGTACTTC
TRBJ1-5	once	.	TRBV12-3/TRBV12-4	CASSLEYKDQPKHF	TGTGCCAGCAGTTTAGAGTACAAGGATCAGCCAAAGCATTTT
TRBJ1-5	many	.	TRBV19	CASTPSRGNQPQHF	TGTGCCAGTACCCCTTCGCGGGGGAATCAGCCCCAGCATTTT
TRBJ2-5	once	.	TRBV12-5	CASGPSGTAAETQYF	TGTGCTAGTGGTCCTTCCGGGACCGCAGCGGAGACCCAGTACTTC
TRBJ2-7	many	TRBD1	TRBV6-1	CASSYRGLGTDSTEQYF	TGTGCCAGCAGTTACAGGGGGTTGGGGACAGACTCAACCGAGCAGTACTTC
TRBJ2-5	.	.	TRBV12-3/TRBV12-4	CASSAVGGMGQETQYF	TGTGCCAGCAGTGCGGTGGGGGGCATGGGTCAAGAGACCCAGTACTTC
TRBJ1-2	many	.	TRBV6-2/TRBV6-3	CASSRGLFNGYTF	TGTGCCAGCAGTCGGGGGCTATTCAATGGCTACACCTTC
TRBJ1-5	.	.	TRBV27	CASSLSRYNEQFFGPGGDQPQHF	.
TRBJ1-1	many	.	TRBV6-1	CASSYLGPGAEAFF	TGTGCCAGCAGTTATTTGGGCCCGGGGGCAGAAGCTTTCTTT
TRBJ2-1	many	.	TRBV7-3	CASSLRDGREQFF	TGTGCCAGCAGCTTAAGGGATGGGCGTGAGCAGTTCTTC
TRBJ2-1	.	.	TRBV29-1	CSVVAGGNELLF	.